These 3 T cell receptor beta chains were all obtained from the same sample, sequenced in a study of regulatory T cells in long-lasting Graves disease. Time point of the sample: newly diagnosed GD, antithyroid drugs for less than 3 months. After RNA was extracted from PBMCs, the TCR library was made from it. Arm-PCR of CDR3 regions and iRepertoire HTBI primers were the basis on which TCR beta libraries were built. TCRdb reanalysed the multiplex PCR reads using MiXCR and keeps one entry per CDR3 protein. The table has roughly 420,000 distinct CDR3 sequences, 16% seen once; the top ten hold around 23%. These data were also reused for a study on T cells in Graves' hyperthyroidism and ophthalmopathy.

The material sequenced was peripheral blood mononuclear cells (PBMCs), taken at new diagnosis, from a patient treated with antithyroid drugs. All receptors come from a woman in her late teens or twenties with Graves disease.

This clonotype was seen ten or more times. V is TRBV4-1 and J is TRBJ2-7, with D perhaps TRBD2 (5 bases). The germline V gene encodes CDR1 MGHRA and CDR2 YSYEKL. The CDR3 spans 16 residues. The V end lost 0 bases, the J end lost 0 bases, and 12 bases lay between the germline ends. CDR3 sequence: CASSQDPGISSYEQYF. Here the CDR3 DNA reads TGCGCCAGCAGCCAAGATCCGGGGATCAGCTCCTACGAGCAGTACTTC.

This clonotype turned up a few times. The chain recombines TRBV6-1 with TRBJ2-1; 8 bases align to TRBD2. Germline V gene sequence: CDR1 MNHNS, CDR2 SASEGT. After removal of 6 bases from V and 0 bases from J, the junction contained 10 bases not matched to a gene. The CDR3 length is 17 residues. The CDR3 region is CASSRTLAGISYNEQFF. The CDR3 DNA sequence: TGTGCCAGCAGCCGGACGCTAGCGGGTATCTCCTACAATGAGCAGTTCTTC.

This clonotype was counted ten times or more. The chain is built from TRBV6-2 or TRBV6-3 and TRBJ2-3; no reliable D call. In germline, CDR1 is MNHEY, CDR2 SVGEGT. Between the trimmed V and J ends, which lost 2 bases and 2 bases, there was a span of 11 bases. The CDR3 runs to 15 residues. CDR3 nucleotide sequence: TGTGCCAGCAGTTACCGCGGCTCTCCCACAGATACGCAGTATTTT. Its translation is CASSYRGSPTDTQYF.